One sample yielded the 8 T cell receptor beta chains listed below, sequenced in a study of blood T cell repertoires in COVID-19. The assay was immunoSEQ multiplex PCR, and TCRdb's table has in-frame clones only and misses some. Of 490,000 or so clones detected, 70% to 90% appear once; the ten largest clones hold 1.8%. The sample taken for sequencing was PBMCs or T cells enriched from blood (not recorded which). The receptor source for this set is a middle-aged woman who had recovered from COVID-19.

The chain carries TRBV11-2 and TRBJ1-2, with D hard to call. CDR1 is SGHAT and CDR2 is FQNNGV in the germline V gene. With 1 base removed from V and 3 bases from J, the gap between germline ends came to 6 bases. This CDR3 has 13 amino acids. CDR3 loop: CASSLAQHYGYTF. As DNA, the CDR3 is TGTGCCAGCAGCTTAGCACAGCACTATGGCTACACCTTC.

This chain connects TRBV7-2 to TRBJ1-2; D is ambiguous. The CDR3 length is 14 residues. From germline, CDR1 is SGHTA and CDR2 FQGNSA. Trimming cost V 0 bases and J 3 bases, with 8 bases left between them. The CDR3 loop is CASSLARVDYGYTF. As DNA, the CDR3 is TGTGCCAGCAGCTTAGCACGGGTTGACTATGGCTACACCTTC.

The chain combines TRBV5-8 with TRBJ2-4, with 8 bases lining up with TRBD2. Germline V gives CDR1 SGHTS, CDR2 YDEGEE. V lost 4 bases and J lost 1; bases outside the gene matches: 10. The CDR3 is 17 amino acids. The CDR3 DNA reads TGTGCCAGCAGCCTCATAGAGCGGGAGAATGCCAAAAACATTCAGTACTTC. Its protein product is CASSLIERENAKNIQYF.

The chain recombines TRBV19 with TRBJ1-5, with TRBD1 matching over 9 bases. CDR3 size: 12 residues. V trimming: 9 bases; J trimming: 5 bases; junction bases outside the gene matches: 2. Germline CDR1 and CDR2: LNHDA and SQIVND (reference sequence). The CDR3 sequence is CASRDRDQPQHF. In nucleotides, the CDR3 is TGTGCCAGCCGGGACAGGGATCAGCCCCAGCATTTT.

J is TRBJ2-7 and V is TRBV5-1, with TRBD2 matching over 12 bases. After removal of 0 bases from V and 0 bases from J, the junction contained 10 bases not matched to a gene. The CDR3 is made up of 19 amino acids. Germline CDR1 SGHRS, CDR2 YFSETQ. The CDR3 bases are TGCGCCAGCAGCTTGGTAGCCGGGACTAGCGGGCCGATCTCCTACGAGCAGTACTTC. As protein: CASSLVAGTSGPISYEQYF.

The chain joins TRBV7-9 to TRBJ2-1; D not certain. The CDR3 consists of 12 residues. Per the germline V gene, CDR1 is SEHNR and CDR2 is FQNEAQ (reference sequence). Deletions cut 1 base from V and 10 bases from J, with 8 bases between. Written as DNA, the CDR3 is TGTGCCAGCAGCTTAGATAGCCAGGAGCAGTTCTTC. This translates into CASSLDSQEQFF.

This chain joins TRBV12-3 or TRBV12-4 and TRBJ2-2; no firm D call. Trimming removed 3 bases at V and 5 bases at J, with 7 bases between. There are 13 residues in the CDR3. CDR3 amino acids: CASSLMRTGELFF. The CDR3 nucleotides read TGTGCCAGCAGTTTGATGAGGACCGGGGAGCTGTTTTTT.

This rearrangement joins TRBV15 to TRBJ2-2; perhaps TRBD1 as D (6 bases). The CDR3 runs 16 residues. Per the germline V gene, CDR1 is LNHNV and CDR2 is YYDKDF (reference sequence). The V and J ends lost 4 bases and 2 bases respectively, with 14 bases between them. In DNA, the CDR3 is TGTGCCACCAGCATGGGCGCCGGGACAAACACCGGGGAGCTGTTTTTT. Its translation is CATSMGAGTNTGELFF.